The next 17 T cell receptor beta chains were all read from a single sample in a study of blood T cell repertoires in COVID-19. Only in-frame clones appear in the TCRdb table, and some are missing; sequencing was by immunoSEQ multiplex PCR. Of around 84,000 clones listed, 83% are singletons. Sequenced sample: peripheral blood. These receptors all come from a man older than 75 with active or convalescent COVID-19.

V usage is TRBV11-3 and J usage is TRBJ2-2, with D unresolved. CDR1 is SGHNT, CDR2 YENEEA, per germline. CDR3 length: 13 residues. V dropped 5 bases and J dropped 6 bases, with 10 bases sitting between them. The CDR3 coding sequence is TGTGCCAGCAGCCAAGAGATCGCCGGGGAGCTGTTTTTT. It specifies CASSQEIAGELFF.

The V call is TRBV7-3, the J call TRBJ2-2; D unresolved. With 5 bases removed from V and 0 bases from J, the gap between germline ends came to 10 bases. Germline V CDR1 and CDR2: SGHTA, FQGTGA. The CDR3 is 15 residues long. In nucleotides, the CDR3 is TGTGCCAGCAGCCCAATGGCCGCGAACACCGGGGAGCTGTTTTTT. Amino acids: CASSPMAANTGELFF.

The V gene is TRBV6-2 or TRBV6-3, the J gene TRBJ1-5; 7 bases align to TRBD1. Germline-derived CDR1 and CDR2 are MNHEY and SVGEGT. This CDR3 region has 19 residues. V lost 0 bases and J lost 0; bases outside the gene matches: 11. The CDR3 here is CASSYSRGQTRNSNQPQHF. The CDR3 DNA sequence: TGTGCCAGCAGTTACTCGAGGGGACAGACTCGTAATAGCAATCAGCCCCAGCATTTT.

This sequence joins TRBV27 and TRBJ1-2; D is perhaps TRBD1 (5 bases). This CDR3 is built from 14 residues. The germline V gene has CDR1 MNHEY and CDR2 SMNVEV (reference sequence). The V and J ends lost 8 bases and 4 bases respectively, with 17 bases between them. CDR3 nucleotide sequence: TGTGCCAGCCATCGGGGAGGGACGGCCTATGGCTACACCTTC. Translating gives CASHRGGTAYGYTF.

This clone appeared once. The chain links TRBV20-1 to TRBJ2-7; a weak D match, TRBD1 (6 bases). The CDR3 loop spans 15 amino acids. Germline V gene sequence: CDR1 DFQATT, CDR2 SNEGSKA (reference sequence). The V end lost 3 bases, the J end lost 3 bases, and 18 bases lay between the germline ends. Written as DNA, the CDR3 is TGCAGTGCTAGTACCCCGGGACACCAGAGCTACGAGCAGTACTTC. This sequence encodes CSASTPGHQSYEQYF.

The chain joins TRBV9 to TRBJ1-2, with a tentative D call TRBD1 (5 bases). Germline V gene data show CDR1 as SGDLS and CDR2 as YYNGEE. Trimming removed 0 bases at V and 6 bases at J, with 18 bases between. The CDR3 is 16 amino acids. CDR3 residues: CASSVGAGTTLDGYTF. In DNA, the CDR3 is TGTGCCAGCAGCGTAGGGGCGGGGACTACGTTGGATGGCTACACCTTC.

The V call is TRBV7-3, the J call TRBJ2-1; a possible D gene is TRBD2 (6 bases). Trimming pared 1 base from V and 6 bases from J, leaving 13 bases between. Germline V gives CDR1 SGHTA, CDR2 FQGTGA. The CDR3 runs 15 residues. CDR3 loop: CASSLIAARVNEQFF. CDR3 coding DNA: TGTGCCAGCAGCTTAATAGCGGCCAGGGTCAATGAGCAGTTCTTC.

The chain has TRBV2 and TRBJ1-2; no clear D. This CDR3 is 15 amino acids long. V lost 2 bases and J 0 bases, leaving 10 bases between the germline ends. Germline V lookup: CDR1 SNHLY, CDR2 FYNNEI. CDR3 sequence reads: CASSEIVAPNYGYTF. CDR3 nucleotides: TGTGCCAGCAGTGAAATTGTGGCTCCTAACTATGGCTACACCTTC.

The V call is TRBV30, the J call TRBJ1-5; 8 positions agree with TRBD1. The CDR3 runs to 15 residues. Germline V gene sequence: CDR1 GTSNPN, CDR2 SVGIG (reference sequence). V was clipped by 0 bases and J by 5 bases; unmatched bases: 6. The CDR3 loop reads CAWSVGQGYYQPQHF. CDR3 DNA: TGTGCCTGGAGTGTTGGACAGGGATACTATCAGCCCCAGCATTTT.

The chain couples TRBV10-3 to TRBJ1-6, with 7 nucleotides matching TRBD1. V lost 6 bases and J lost 5; bases outside the gene matches: 7. This CDR3 is 15 amino acids long. In germline, CDR1 is ENHRY, CDR2 SYGVKD. CDR3 bases: TGTGCCATCAGGACAGGGTTATCGGATAATTCACCCCTCCACTTT. Translated, it gives CAIRTGLSDNSPLHF.

The chain employs TRBV10-3 and TRBJ2-1; 10 bases align to TRBD2. V lost 5 bases and J lost 9; bases outside the gene matches: 4. In germline, CDR1 is ENHRY, CDR2 SYGVKD. The CDR3 has 13 amino acids. The CDR3 spells CAISRTSGTEQFF. The CDR3 DNA sequence: TGTGCCATCAGTCGGACTAGCGGTACTGAGCAGTTCTTC.

The CDR3 bases are TGTGCCAGCAGCCAATATTCAGGGGGGCGTCCCCCGACGTCTTTCCGGGGAAACACCATATATTTT. Protein: CASSQYSGGRPPTSFRGNTIYF. This chain joins TRBV4-2 and TRBJ1-3; 7 nucleotides align to TRBD1. Germline-derived CDR1 and CDR2 are LGHNA and YNFKEQ. This CDR3 is 22 amino acids long. V lost 2 bases and J lost 4; bases outside the gene matches: 26.

The V call is TRBV19, the J call TRBJ2-5; 9 bases align to TRBD1. The CDR3 loop spans 17 amino acids. With V trimmed by 3 bases and J by 0 bases, 8 bases remained unmatched. In germline, CDR1 is LNHDA, CDR2 SQIVND (reference sequence). The CDR3 region is CASSIWKGQGHQETQYF. DNA for the CDR3: TGTGCCAGTAGTATTTGGAAGGGACAGGGACACCAAGAGACCCAGTACTTC. Full variable domain (outside the CDR3, taken from reference TRBV19 and TRBJ2-5): DGGITQSPKYLFRKEGQNVTLSCEQNLNHDAMYWYRQDPGQGLRLIYYSQIVNDFQKGDIAEGYSVSREKKESFPLTVTSAQKNPTAFYLCASSIWKGQGHQETQYFGPGTRLLVL.

V is TRBV6-2 or TRBV6-3 and J is TRBJ2-1, with a possible D match to TRBD2 (5 bases). Deletions cut 1 base from V and 3 bases from J, with 10 bases between. Looked up from germline, CDR1 is MNHEY and CDR2 is SVGEGT. The CDR3 spans 15 residues. CDR3 nucleotide sequence: TGTGCCAGCAGTTACTGGGGAGCGGTCTACAATGAGCAGTTCTTC. As protein: CASSYWGAVYNEQFF.

This clone was seen only once. The chain is built from TRBV10-3 and TRBJ1-2, with TRBD1 as a possible D gene (5 bases). CDR3 size: 14 residues. Trimming pared 6 bases from V and 7 bases from J, leaving 18 bases between. Germline CDR1 ENHRY, CDR2 SYGVKD. This CDR3 reads CAIRATLGGSGYTF. The CDR3 DNA follows: TGTGCCATCAGAGCCACACTCGGGGGGTCTGGCTACACCTTC.

The rearrangement uses TRBV6-5 and TRBJ1-2; D is perhaps TRBD1 (6 bases). Looked up from germline, CDR1 is MNHEY and CDR2 is SVGAGI. The CDR3 loop spans 16 amino acids. The germline V and J ends were trimmed by 0 bases and 4 bases, with 15 bases remaining between them. The CDR3 here is CASSYSNRAAGYGYTF. The CDR3 bases are TGTGCCAGCAGTTACTCTAACAGGGCGGCCGGCTATGGCTACACCTTC.

The chain joins TRBV4-1 to TRBJ1-3; the D is unclear. The CDR3 spans 18 residues. From germline, CDR1 is MGHRA and CDR2 YSYEKL. The V and J ends lost 1 base and 2 bases respectively, with 18 bases between them. CDR3 amino acids: CASSQGRLVRGAGNTIYF. The CDR3 nucleotides are TGCGCCAGCAGCCAAGGGCGCCTCGTCCGAGGAGCTGGAAACACCATATATTTT.